The sequence of this T cell receptor (beta chain) was determined in a study of blood T cell repertoires in COVID-19. About the study: Both acute and convalescent COVID-19 samples were obtained from the United States, Italy and Spain. The analysed material was cDNA or gDNA that came from T cells, B-cell-depleted T cells, or PBMCs.

Methods used by the authors: By means of reference gene primer amplification, nucleated cell counts were estimated. Data came from immunoSEQ multiplex PCR; TCRdb stores just in-frame clones and leaves some out. The V and J calls and clone size come from that table; D and trimming were worked out from the DNA. The data show about 260,000 clones, with approximately 85% seen just once and over 0.55% held by the top ten. There are 17 residues in the CDR3. CDR1 and CDR2 (germline): KGHSH, LQKENI. V was cut by 3 bases and J by 4 bases, with 21 bases left in between. The sequencing sample was made of peripheral blood. The source of this sequence is a human donor in a cohort sampled during active COVID-19. The V and J genes are TRBV18 and TRBJ1-2, with a weak D call TRBD1 (6 bases). In nucleotides, the CDR3 is TGTGCCAGCTCACCTTCCGACAGGACCCACGCTGGCTATGGCTACACCTTC. This translates into CASSPSDRTHAGYGYTF.